Included here is one T cell receptor beta chain sequence, with context. The sample belongs to a study of blood T cell repertoires in COVID-19. Study-wide context: The United States, Italy and Spain provided the acute and convalescent COVID-19 samples. PBMCs, B-cell-depleted T cells, or T cells were the source of the cDNA or gDNA that made up the material.

Germline-derived CDR1 and CDR2 are SGHRS and YFSETQ. CDR3 length equals 15 residues. The J segment lost 6 bases and the V segment lost 0 bases, leaving 7 bases of the junction unmatched. In the original processing: Using reference gene primer amplification, nucleated cell counts were estimated. Assay: immunoSEQ multiplex PCR; the TCRdb copy retains only in-frame clones and omits some. The V and J calls and clone size were taken over from that table, and D and trimming were inferred from the DNA. The sample carries approximately 190,000 clones, approximately 84% recorded once. Source material: peripheral blood. This TCR was sampled from a woman between 65 and 79 years old with active or convalescent COVID-19. The V gene is TRBV5-1, the J gene TRBJ2-3; 7 bases fit TRBD1. CDR3 DNA sequence: TGCGCCAGCAGCTTGGGACAGGGTAGGGGCGATACGCAGTATTTT. It specifies CASSLGQGRGDTQYF.